These 26 T cell receptor beta chains were all obtained from the same sample, sequenced in a study of blood T cells in healthy people across ages. The second PCR ran roughly 7 to 11 cycles with a sample-barcoded 5' primer and J-beta primers. TCRdb re-called the 5' RACE reads with MiXCR, one entry per CDR3 protein. The sample yields roughly 500,000 distinct CDR3 sequences, roughly 28% seen once. The sample comprised blood. Receptors were obtained from a woman aged 70-85 years in good health.

This clonotype occurred a few times. The chain combines TRBV12-3 or TRBV12-4 with TRBJ2-7, with D perhaps matching TRBD2 (7 bases). Trimming cost V 3 bases and J 2 bases, with 17 bases left between them. CDR3 length equals 16 residues. CDR3 loop: CASSLAKGGYTYEQYF. Here the CDR3 DNA reads TGTGCCAGCAGTTTGGCGAAGGGGGGGTACACCTACGAGCAGTACTTC.

In its sample, this clonotype was seen once. The chain has TRBV4-3 and TRBJ1-4, with D perhaps TRBD1 (5 bases). CDR1 is LGHNA, CDR2 YSLEER, per germline. V lost 4 bases and J 5 bases, leaving 11 bases between the germline ends. The CDR3 is 14 residues long. The CDR3 DNA is TGCGCCAGCAGCCGACACGGGACCAATGAAAAACTGTTTTTT. It yields the protein CASSRHGTNEKLFF.

The V call is TRBV11-3, the J call TRBJ2-1, with 8 positions matching TRBD2. The junction had 9 bases not matched to a gene; V was cut back by 5 bases and J by 0 bases. This CDR3 is built from 17 residues. Germline CDR1 is SGHNT and CDR2 is YENEEA. The CDR3 DNA follows: TGTGCCAGCAGCCCCGGGTCCACTAGCGGCTCCTACAATGAGCAGTTCTTC. This sequence encodes CASSPGSTSGSYNEQFF.

This rearrangement joins TRBV7-3 to TRBJ2-5, with 7 bases matching TRBD1. The end of the DNA is better explained by TRBJ2-1, so the J call may be wrong. This CDR3 region has 15 residues. CDR1 is SGHTA, CDR2 FQGTGA, per germline. In DNA, the CDR3 is TGTGCCAGCAGCACAGGGGTGGCTACCTACAATGAGCAGTTCTTC. Translated, it gives CASSTGVATYNEQFF.

This clonotype was detected a few times. Relative to the germline gene, one junction end is altered; a read error may explain this. The chain combines TRBV12-3 or TRBV12-4 with TRBJ1-1, with a tentative D call TRBD1 (5 bases). The CDR3 has 15 amino acids. CDR3 sequence: CASSPRMTVNAEAFF. In DNA, the CDR3 is TGTGCCAGCAGTCCGAGAATGACAGTGAACGCTGAAGCTTTCTTT.

This chain links TRBV20-1 with TRBJ2-7; the D call may be TRBD1 or TRBD2 (5 bases each). CDR1 and CDR2 from the germline V gene are DFQATT and SNEGSKA (reference sequence). The CDR3 is made up of 13 amino acids. V was pared by 1 base and J by 6 bases, with 13 bases between. The CDR3 spells CSARVVAGSEQYF. The CDR3 DNA is TGCAGTGCTAGAGTTGTGGCAGGGAGCGAGCAGTACTTC.

There are a few counts of this clonotype. The rearrangement uses TRBV2 and TRBJ1-2, with a possible D match to TRBD1 (6 bases). V lost 6 bases and J 2 bases, leaving 13 bases between the germline ends. CDR3 length: 14 residues. Germline assignment: CDR1 SNHLY and CDR2 FYNNEI. CDR3 in DNA: TGTGCCAGCAGCCCCGGAAGGGGGAACTATGGCTACACCTTC. As protein: CASSPGRGNYGYTF.

J is TRBJ2-3 and V is TRBV4-3; possibly TRBD1 for D (6 bases). CDR3 length equals 18 residues. The ends were cut back, 1 base at V and 2 bases at J, with 19 bases in the middle. CDR1 and CDR2 (germline): LGHNA, YSLEER. For the CDR3, the DNA is TGCGCCAGCAGCCAAGGTCCGGGACACTTGATGTACACAGATACGCAGTATTTT. This codes for CASSQGPGHLMYTDTQYF.

J is TRBJ2-5 and V is TRBV29-1, with TRBD2 matching over 11 bases. V gave up 7 bases and J gave up 9 bases; unmatched junction bases: 10. The germline V gene has CDR1 SQVTM and CDR2 ANQGSEA. CDR3 size: 13 residues. The CDR3 here is CSGASGGLEAQYF. In nucleotides, the CDR3 is TGCAGCGGAGCTAGCGGGGGGTTGGAGGCCCAGTACTTC. The variable domain in full, completed from reference TRBV29-1 and TRBJ2-5, reads SAVISQKPSRDICQRGTSLTIQCQVDSQVTMMFWYRQQPGQSLTLIATANQGSEATYESGFVIDKFPISRPNLTFSTLTVSNMSPEDSSIYLCSGASGGLEAQYFGPGTRLLVL.

This clonotype was counted only a few times. The CDR3 here is CASSTQNEKLFF. CDR3 nucleotide sequence: TGTGCCAGCAGCACACAGAATGAAAAACTGTTTTTT. This sequence joins TRBV5-5 and TRBJ1-4; D gene ambiguous. Trimming pared 4 bases from V and 5 bases from J, leaving 6 bases between. This CDR3 contains 12 residues. Germline CDR1 and CDR2: SGHKS and YYEKEE (reference sequence). Full variable domain (rest looked up from reference TRBV5-5 and TRBJ1-4): DAGVTQSPTHLIKTRGQQVTLRCSPISGHKSVSWYQQVLGQGPQFIFQYYEKEERGRGNFPDRFSARQFPNYSSELNVNALLLGDSALYLCASSTQNEKLFFGSGTQLSVL.

The gene calls are TRBV7-2 and TRBJ2-3, with 8 bases identical to TRBD2. V gave up 5 bases and J gave up 0 bases; unmatched junction bases: 4. The V gene's germline CDR1 is SGHTA and CDR2 FQGNSA. The CDR3 consists of 15 residues. DNA of the CDR3: TGTGCCAGCAGCCCGATAGCGGGGAGCACAGATACGCAGTATTTT. Its protein product is CASSPIAGSTDTQYF. Based on the CDR3 plus reference TRBV7-2 and TRBJ2-3, the full variable domain is GAGVSQSPSNKVTEKGKDVELRCDPISGHTALYWYRQSLGQGLEFLIYFQGNSAPDKSGLPSDRFSAERTGGSVSTLTIQRTQQEDSAVYLCASSPIAGSTDTQYFGPGTRLTVL.

This clonotype showed up just a few times. This chain joins TRBV2 and TRBJ1-4; the D gene is possibly TRBD1 (5 bases). Germline V CDR1 and CDR2: SNHLY, FYNNEI. The CDR3 loop spans 15 amino acids. The V end was cut by 5 bases, the J end by 7 bases, with 17 bases between. CDR3 bases: TGTGCCAGCAGTCCCGCCGGCCAGGGCGGTGAAAAACTGTTTTTT. Translation gives CASSPAGQGGEKLFF.

The chain combines TRBV20-1 with TRBJ1-5; D is unclear. Trimming took off 1 base at V and 7 bases at J, with 14 bases between the two ends. The CDR3 spans 14 residues. Per germline, CDR1 DFQATT and CDR2 SNEGSKA (reference sequence). The CDR3 here is CSARASLLEQPQHF. CDR3 coding DNA: TGCAGTGCTAGAGCGTCCCTCCTCGAACAGCCCCAGCATTTT.

This clonotype was counted only a few times. CDR3 amino acids: CASRPRGARGYFQETQYF. The CDR3 DNA follows: TGTGCCAGCAGACCTCGGGGAGCCAGGGGCTACTTCCAAGAGACCCAGTACTTC. The chain links TRBV6-1 to TRBJ2-5; possible D gene TRBD1, 6 bases. The CDR3 extends over 18 amino acids. Germline CDR1 and CDR2: MNHNS and SASEGT. Trimming took off 6 bases at V and 1 base at J, with 24 bases between the two ends.

The rearrangement joins TRBV7-2 to TRBJ1-3, with D unresolved. CDR3 size: 16 residues. In germline, CDR1 is SGHTA, CDR2 FQGNSA. V lost 1 base, J lost 0 bases, and 10 bases lay in between. This CDR3 reads CASSLGGSRSGNTIYF. CDR3 bases: TGTGCCAGCAGCTTAGGTGGCAGCCGCTCTGGAAACACCATATATTTT.

The chain couples TRBV5-1 to TRBJ2-7, with D possibly being TRBD1 (6 bases). Trimming took 5 bases from V and 4 from J, leaving 13 bases between them. The CDR3 has 13 amino acids. The germline CDR1 and CDR2 sequences are SGHRS and YFSETQ. This chain's CDR3 is CASREGQLYEQYF. The DNA for the CDR3 is TGCGCCAGCAGAGAAGGACAGCTGTACGAGCAGTACTTC.

The chain is built from TRBV18 and TRBJ2-1; D not resolved. Germline V gene sequence: CDR1 KGHSH, CDR2 LQKENI. The germline V and J ends were trimmed by 3 bases and 2 bases, with 11 bases remaining between them. The CDR3 has 15 amino acids. The chain's CDR3 is CASSPGLLTYNEQFF. DNA for the CDR3: TGTGCCAGCTCACCTGGTCTTTTGACCTACAATGAGCAGTTCTTC.

This clonotype was recorded a few times. The rearrangement links TRBV3-1 to TRBJ2-5; 7 bases are a match to TRBD1. Judging by the DNA end, TRBJ2-7 fits better; the J call may be wrong. The V gene's germline CDR1 is LGHDT and CDR2 YNNKEL (reference sequence). The CDR3 loop spans 13 amino acids. The CDR3 DNA sequence: TGTGCCAGCAGCCAGGGTGCAGGGGGCGAGCAGTACTTC. Translation: CASSQGAGGEQYF.

This clonotype was observed many times. The chain links TRBV20-1 to TRBJ1-4; tentative D call: TRBD1 (5 bases). V was pared by 0 bases and J by 4 bases, with 12 bases between. This CDR3 has 15 residues. From germline, CDR1 is DFQATT and CDR2 SNEGSKA (reference sequence). CDR3 sequence: CSAREGFQGNEKLFF. As DNA, the CDR3 is TGCAGTGCTAGAGAAGGGTTCCAGGGTAATGAAAAACTGTTTTTT.

Ten or more counts support this clonotype. The CDR3 here is CASSLGAEETQYF. Here the CDR3 DNA reads TGCGCCAGCAGCTTGGGGGCAGAAGAGACCCAGTACTTC. This chain uses TRBV5-1 with TRBJ2-5, with unresolved D. Trimming removed 0 bases from V and 3 bases from J, with 6 bases in between. CDR1 and CDR2 (germline): SGHRS, YFSETQ. This CDR3 has 13 residues.

Worth noting for this clonotype: This could be a read error, since a much larger clone is one nucleotide away. The chain uses TRBV4-3 and TRBJ2-7, with 7 bases fitting TRBD1. This CDR3 comprises 16 residues. In germline, CDR1 is LGHNA, CDR2 YSLEER. CDR3 region: CASSRNTGTVSYGQYF. The CDR3 nucleotides are TGCGCCAGCAGCCGAAATACCGGGACAGTTTCCTACGGGCAGTACTTC.

This clonotype was observed a handful of times. The rearrangement joins TRBV24-1 to TRBJ1-2; weak D call: TRBD1 (6 bases). CDR3 length: 11 residues. The germline V gene has CDR1 KGHDR and CDR2 SFDVKD. V lost 6 bases, J lost 9 bases, and 10 bases lay in between. The CDR3 nucleotides read TGTGCCACCAGTTCTGGGACACGCTACACCTTC. It specifies CATSSGTRYTF.

The V and J genes are TRBV18 and TRBJ1-2, with 7 bases aligning to TRBD1. CDR1 and CDR2 (germline): KGHSH, LQKENI. Trimming at V came to 6 bases and at J to 6 bases, leaving 7 bases not matched to a gene. CDR3 length equals 13 residues. The CDR3 bases are TGTGCCAGCTCGCGGAATACAGGGGATGGCTACACCTTC. As protein: CASSRNTGDGYTF.

A few counts support this clonotype. V is TRBV7-2 and J is TRBJ1-2; 7 nucleotides line up with TRBD1. The germline gives CDR1 SGHTA, CDR2 FQGNSA. This CDR3 has 14 amino acids. V lost 3 bases and J lost 4; bases outside the gene matches: 5. The DNA for the CDR3 is TGTGCCAGCAGCTTTACGGACAGGATCTATGGCTACACCTTC. Its protein is CASSFTDRIYGYTF.

This clonotype was detected only a few times. The rearrangement links TRBV11-2 to TRBJ2-5; maybe TRBD1 (5 bases). Deletions cut 0 bases from V and 7 bases from J, with 15 bases between. CDR1 and CDR2 (germline): SGHAT, FQNNGV. The CDR3 has 15 residues. The CDR3: CASSLDRPGLGTQYF. The CDR3 DNA is TGTGCCAGCAGCTTAGATCGCCCAGGGTTAGGGACCCAGTACTTC.

The chain recombines TRBV12-5 with TRBJ2-5, with 10 nucleotides matching TRBD1. Germline CDR1 and CDR2: LGHNT and FRNRAP. Germline trimming cut 5 bases from V and 5 bases from J; bases unmatched to any gene: 8. This CDR3 spans 15 amino acids. CDR3 loop: CASGMGQGSGETQYF. The CDR3 DNA follows: TGTGCTAGTGGTATGGGACAGGGGTCGGGGGAGACCCAGTACTTC.